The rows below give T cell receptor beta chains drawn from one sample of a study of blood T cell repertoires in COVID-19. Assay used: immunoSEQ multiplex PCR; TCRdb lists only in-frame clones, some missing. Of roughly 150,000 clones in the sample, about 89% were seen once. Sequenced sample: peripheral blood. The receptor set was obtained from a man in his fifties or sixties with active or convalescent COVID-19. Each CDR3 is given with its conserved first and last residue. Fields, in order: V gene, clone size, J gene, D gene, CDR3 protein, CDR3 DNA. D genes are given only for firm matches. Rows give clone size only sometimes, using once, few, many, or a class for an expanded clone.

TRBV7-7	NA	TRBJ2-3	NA	CASSLDWEADTQYF	TGTGCTAGCAGCTTAGATTGGGAGGCAGATACGCAGTATTTT
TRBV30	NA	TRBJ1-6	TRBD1	CAWSRQGAGNSPLHF	TGTGCCTGGAGTCGCCAGGGGGCAGGTAATTCACCCCTCCACTTT
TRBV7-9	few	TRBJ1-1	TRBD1	CASSVGQGARRVTEAFF	TGTGCCAGCAGCGTTGGACAGGGGGCGCGACGGGTCACTGAAGCTTTCTTT
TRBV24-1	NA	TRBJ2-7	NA	CATSAGQGALGDEQYF	TGTGCCACCAGTGCAGGTCAGGGCGCGCTAGGGGACGAGCAGTACTTC
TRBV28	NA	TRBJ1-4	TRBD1	CASSSDRVYPTNEKLFF	TGTGCCAGCAGTTCCGACAGGGTATATCCAACTAATGAAAAACTGTTTTTT
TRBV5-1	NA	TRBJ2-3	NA	CASSSSKTAITDTQYF	TGCGCCAGCAGCTCGTCAAAGACAGCAATCACAGATACGCAGTATTTT
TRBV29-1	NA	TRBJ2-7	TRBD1	CSARPATGPYEQYF	TGCAGCGCTCGCCCCGCGACAGGGCCCTACGAGCAGTACTTC
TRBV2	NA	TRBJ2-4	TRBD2	CASRPSGEGVKNIQYF	TGTGCCAGCAGACCTTCGGGGGAGGGAGTGAAAAACATTCAGTACTTC
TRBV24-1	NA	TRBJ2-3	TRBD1	CATGEGGIVADTQYF	TGTGCCACCGGGGAAGGGGGCATTGTCGCAGATACGCAGTATTTT
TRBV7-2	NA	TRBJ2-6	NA	CASSLSGLGANVLTF	TGTGCCAGCAGCCTGTCAGGGCTCGGGGCCAACGTCCTGACTTTC
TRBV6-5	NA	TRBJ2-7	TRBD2	CASSLIAGPYYEQYF	TGTGCCAGCAGTTTGATAGCGGGGCCCTACTACGAGCAGTACTTC
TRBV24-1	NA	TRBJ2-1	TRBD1	CATSDSPDRVGNEQFF	TGTGCCACCAGTGATTCACCGGACAGGGTAGGCAATGAGCAGTTCTTC
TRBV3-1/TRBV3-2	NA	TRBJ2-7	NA	CASSRQGSYEQYF	TGTGCCAGCAGTCGGCAGGGTTCCTACGAGCAGTACTTC
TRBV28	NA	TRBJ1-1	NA	CASSFNRGQNTEAFF	TGTGCCAGCAGTTTTAATCGCGGGCAGAACACTGAAGCTTTCTTT
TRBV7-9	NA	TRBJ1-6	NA	CASSLGTRSPLHF	TGTGCCAGCAGCTTAGGGACTCGATCACCCCTCCACTTT
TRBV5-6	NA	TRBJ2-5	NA	CASSRSVAGETQYF	TGTGCCAGCAGCCGCAGTGTGGCCGGGGAGACCCAGTACTTC
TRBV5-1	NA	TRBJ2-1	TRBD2	CASSLRLAGVEQFF	TGCGCCAGCAGCTTGCGCCTAGCGGGGGTCGAGCAGTTCTTC
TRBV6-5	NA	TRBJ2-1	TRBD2	CASSHTGTTGNEQFF	TGTGCCAGCAGTCACACCGGGACTACAGGCAATGAGCAGTTCTTC
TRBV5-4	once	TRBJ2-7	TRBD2	CASSPGLAGGLSYEQYF	TGTGCCAGCAGCCCGGGACTAGCGGGGGGGCTATCCTACGAGCAGTACTTC
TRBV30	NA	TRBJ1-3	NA	CAWTQGRLGNTIYF	TGTGCCTGGACACAGGGACGGTTGGGAAACACCATATATTTT
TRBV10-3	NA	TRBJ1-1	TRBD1	CAINAGTGQSRQNTEAFF	TGTGCCATCAATGCCGGGACAGGGCAATCCCGGCAGAACACTGAAGCTTTCTTT
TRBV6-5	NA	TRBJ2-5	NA	CASIMRETQYF	TGTGCCAGCATTATGCGGGAGACCCAGTACTTC
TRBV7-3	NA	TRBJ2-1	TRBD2	CASSPQAGVNNEQFF	TGTGCCAGCAGCCCTCAAGCGGGAGTCAATAATGAGCAGTTCTTC
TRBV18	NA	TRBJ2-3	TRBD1	CASSPRRQGEDTQYF	TGTGCCAGCTCACCAAGGAGACAGGGGGAAGATACGCAGTATTTT
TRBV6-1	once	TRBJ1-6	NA	CASSDQRGKNSPLHF	TGTGCCAGCAGTGATCAAAGGGGGAAAAATTCACCCCTCCACTTT
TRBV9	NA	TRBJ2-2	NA	CASSPAGSSWELFF	TGTGCCAGCAGCCCTGCGGGGTCCTCCTGGGAGCTGTTTTTT
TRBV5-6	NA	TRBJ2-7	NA	CASSLSASDWYEQYF	TGTGCCAGCAGCTTGTCTGCCTCGGACTGGTACGAGCAGTACTTC
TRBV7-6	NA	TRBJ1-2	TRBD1	CASSPGTDYGYTF	TGTGCCAGCAGCCCGGGGACAGATTATGGCTACACCTTC
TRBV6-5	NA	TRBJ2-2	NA	CASSPGVTGELFF	TGTGCCAGCAGCCCAGGGGTCACCGGGGAGCTGTTTTTT
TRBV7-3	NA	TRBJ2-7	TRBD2	CASSPSGEPYEQYF	TGTGCCAGCAGCCCCAGCGGGGAACCCTACGAGCAGTACTTC
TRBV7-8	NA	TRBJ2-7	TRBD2	CASSSPASGGGIYEQYF	TGTGCCAGCAGCTCACCGGCTAGCGGGGGGGGTATCTACGAGCAGTACTTC
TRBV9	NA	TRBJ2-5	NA	CASSVLGEYF	TGTGCCAGCAGCGTCCTAGGCGAGTACTTC
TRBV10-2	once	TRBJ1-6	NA	CATGETLRSPLHF	TGCGCCACGGGGGAGACACTACGTTCACCCCTCCACTTT
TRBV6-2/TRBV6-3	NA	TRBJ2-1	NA	CASSVLDLVEQFF	TGTGCCAGCAGTGTACTTGATTTGGTTGAGCAGTTCTTC
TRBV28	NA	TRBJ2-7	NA	CASSLEGGTYEQYF	TGTGCCAGCAGTTTAGAGGGAGGTACCTACGAGCAGTACTTC
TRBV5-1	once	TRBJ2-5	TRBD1	CASSAWTGSEATQYF	TGCGCCAGCAGCGCCTGGACAGGGTCGGAGGCGACCCAGTACTTC
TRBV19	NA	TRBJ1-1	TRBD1	CASSLLPGQGTNTEAFF	TGTGCCAGTAGTCTTCTCCCGGGACAGGGGACGAACACTGAAGCTTTCTTT
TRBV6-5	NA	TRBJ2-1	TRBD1	CASSTPPGQVNEQFF	TGTGCCAGCAGTACTCCGCCGGGACAGGTCAATGAGCAGTTCTTC
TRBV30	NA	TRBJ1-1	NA	CAWSGPLRQFF	TGTGCCTGGAGTGGACCGCTTCGACAATTCTTT
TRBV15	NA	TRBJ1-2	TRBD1	CATSRDRVGTGGGYGYTF	TGTGCCACCAGCAGAGATCGAGTAGGGACAGGGGGAGGGTATGGCTACACCTTC
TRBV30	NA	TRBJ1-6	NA	CAWTGGLSYNSPLHF	TGTGCCTGGACCGGGGGACTCTCCTATAATTCACCCCTCCACTTT
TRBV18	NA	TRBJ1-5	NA	CASSLFSRDYSNQPQHF	TGTGCCAGCTCACTATTTTCAAGAGATTATAGCAATCAGCCCCAGCATTTT
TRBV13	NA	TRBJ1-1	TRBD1	CASSWTGGDTEAFF	TGTGCCAGCAGCTGGACAGGGGGTGACACTGAAGCTTTCTTT
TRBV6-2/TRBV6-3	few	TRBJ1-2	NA	CASSYPQIYGYTF	TGTGCCAGCAGTTACCCCCAGATCTATGGCTACACCTTC
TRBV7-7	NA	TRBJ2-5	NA	CASSLAPGEETQYF	TGTGCCAGCAGCTTAGCGCCAGGGGAAGAGACCCAGTACTTC
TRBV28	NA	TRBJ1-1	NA	CASSKTRKIKLNTEAFF	TGTGCCAGCTCCAAGACACGGAAAATCAAATTGAACACTGAAGCTTTCTTT
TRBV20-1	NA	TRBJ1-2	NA	CSAIETGYTF	TGCAGTGCCATCGAGACAGGCTACACCTTC
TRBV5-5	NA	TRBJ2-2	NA	CASSLGGGGAAGELFF	TGTGCCAGCAGCTTGGGGGGAGGAGGGGCCGCCGGGGAGCTGTTTTTT
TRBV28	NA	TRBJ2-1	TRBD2	CASSLTSGNEQFF	TGTGCCAGCAGTCTGACTAGCGGTAATGAGCAGTTCTTC
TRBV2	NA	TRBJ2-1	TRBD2	CASSLNPGGPGEQFF	TGTGCCAGCAGTTTAAATCCGGGGGGGCCGGGTGAGCAGTTCTTC
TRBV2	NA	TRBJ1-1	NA	CASNYRKLNTEAFF	TGTGCCAGCAATTACAGGAAATTGAACACTGAAGCTTTCTTT